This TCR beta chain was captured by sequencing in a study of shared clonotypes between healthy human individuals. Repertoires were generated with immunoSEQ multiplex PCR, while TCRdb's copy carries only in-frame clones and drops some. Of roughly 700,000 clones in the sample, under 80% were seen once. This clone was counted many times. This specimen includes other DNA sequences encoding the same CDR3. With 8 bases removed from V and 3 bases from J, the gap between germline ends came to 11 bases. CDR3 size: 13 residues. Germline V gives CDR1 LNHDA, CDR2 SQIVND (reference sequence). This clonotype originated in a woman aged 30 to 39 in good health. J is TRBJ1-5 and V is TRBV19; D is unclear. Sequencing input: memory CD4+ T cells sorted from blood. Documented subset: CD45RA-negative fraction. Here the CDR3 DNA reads TGTGCCAGTTCTCCAGCCTACAATCAGCCCCAGCATTTT. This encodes CASSPAYNQPQHF.